The rows below give T cell receptor beta chains drawn from one sample of a study of CD8 T cells in ankylosing spondylitis. TCRdb itself ran the 5' RACE reads through MiXCR, one entry per CDR3 protein. The table lists some 250,000 distinct CDR3 sequences, approximately 9% of them singletons. Sample: blood, either unsorted or a sorted T cell fraction (not recorded which). The source is a male donor with ankylosing spondylitis or in good health (not recorded which). The CDR3 runs from the conserved cysteine through the conserved F or W. A D gene is named only where the DNA matches it firmly. Expanded clones are given a class, and other clones once, few, many or no size at all.

j_call	clone_size	d_call	v_call	cdr3_aa	cdr3_nt
TRBJ1-4	few	.	TRBV7-9	CASSSGVTNEKLFF	TGTGCCAGCAGTTCGGGGGTGACTAATGAAAAACTGTTTTTT
TRBJ2-1	many	TRBD1	TRBV9	CASSVDRGRGSYNEQFF	TGTGCCAGCAGCGTAGACAGGGGAAGGGGTTCCTACAATGAGCAGTTCTTC
TRBJ2-2	once	TRBD1	TRBV27	CASSLKQGVPRELFF	TGTGCCAGCAGTTTAAAGCAGGGGGTCCCCCGGGAGCTGTTTTTT
TRBJ1-5	.	.	TRBV19	CASKIGNQPQHF	TGTGCCAGTAAGATAGGCAATCAGCCCCAGCATTTT
TRBJ1-1	many	.	TRBV6-2/TRBV6-3	CASSSHGYTEAFF	TGTGCCAGCAGTAGCCACGGGTACACTGAAGCTTTCTTT
TRBJ2-7	.	.	TRBV6-2/TRBV6-3	CASGGMAGSYEQYF	TGTGCCAGCGGGGGGATGGCAGGATCTTACGAGCAGTACTTC
TRBJ2-3	many	TRBD2	TRBV20-1	CSARTSGGAGGTDTQYF	TGCAGTGCGCGTACTAGCGGGGGGGCCGGTGGCACAGATACGCAGTATTTT
TRBJ2-7	.	.	TRBV18	CASSPQDRVGGNEQYF	TGTGCCAGCTCACCGCAGGATCGAGTAGGTGGGAACGAGCAGTACTTC
TRBJ2-7	many	TRBD2	TRBV20-1	CSARGGTSIFGEQYF	TGCAGTGCTAGAGGCGGGACTAGTATTTTTGGCGAGCAGTACTTC
TRBJ1-1	few	TRBD1	TRBV5-1	CASRRPGQENTEAFF	TGCGCCAGCAGGCGCCCGGGACAGGAAAACACTGAAGCTTTCTTT
TRBJ2-3	many	TRBD2	TRBV27	CASSFRGADTQYF	TGTGCCAGCAGTTTCCGGGGGGCAGATACGCAGTATTTT
TRBJ2-3	many	.	TRBV7-2	CASSLRLITDTQYF	TGTGCCAGCAGCTTACGACTAATCACAGATACGCAGTATTTT
TRBJ1-5	many	TRBD1	TRBV12-3/TRBV12-4	CASSPTGAVSNQPQHF	TGTGCCAGCAGCCCAACAGGGGCGGTCAGCAATCAGCCCCAGCATTTT
TRBJ1-1	many	.	TRBV7-9	CASSSPGGGTFSTEAFF	TGTGCCAGCAGCTCCCCCGGCGGGGGCACATTTAGCACTGAAGCTTTCTTT
TRBJ2-5	many	.	TRBV9	CASSAGGPGVETQYF	TGTGCCAGCAGCGCCGGGGGCCCGGGTGTAGAGACCCAGTACTTC
TRBJ1-4	few	.	TRBV18	CASSPTPTANEKLFF	TGTGCCAGCTCACCGACGCCCACAGCGAATGAAAAACTGTTTTTT
TRBJ1-2	many	.	TRBV12-3/TRBV12-4	CASSLGSYGGYTF	TGTGCCAGCAGTTTGGGCAGCTACGGCGGCTACACCTTC
TRBJ1-2	many	.	TRBV4-2	CASSQDLSGRGTFFGYTF	TGTGCCAGCAGCCAAGACCTCAGTGGCAGGGGCACCTTCTTTGGCTACACCTTC
TRBJ2-2	many	.	TRBV9	CASSVGPESNTGELFF	TGTGCCAGCAGCGTAGGGCCGGAATCGAACACCGGGGAGCTGTTTTTT
TRBJ2-7	few	TRBD2	TRBV7-9	CASSPPGSGGNEQYF	TGTGCCAGCAGTCCTCCCGGGTCGGGAGGTAACGAGCAGTACTTC
TRBJ2-1	.	.	TRBV7-2	CASSLASLVGEQFF	TGTGCCAGCAGCTTAGCCTCTCTGGTGGGGGAGCAGTTCTTC
TRBJ2-5	many	TRBD1	TRBV29-1	CSVGSSGGETQYF	TGCAGCGTTGGGTCGTCAGGGGGAGAGACCCAGTACTTC
TRBJ2-6	.	.	TRBV4-1	CASSPYEGAPSGANVLTF	TGCGCCAGCAGCCCCTATGAAGGGGCCCCGTCTGGGGCCAACGTCCTGACTTTC
TRBJ2-2	.	.	TRBV30	CAWTPQATNTGELFF	TGTGCCTGGACCCCCCAGGCAACGAACACCGGGGAGCTGTTTTTT
TRBJ2-1	many	TRBD2	TRBV9	CASSVVAGVYNEQFF	TGTGCCAGCAGCGTAGTTGCGGGAGTCTACAATGAGCAGTTCTTC
TRBJ1-2	many	.	TRBV7-9	CASSLEGGRMGYGYTF	TGTGCCAGCAGCTTAGAAGGGGGGCGAATGGGCTATGGCTACACCTTC
TRBJ2-7	many	.	TRBV20-1	CSARPRLDSTYEQYF	TGCAGTGCTAGACCTCGACTCGACAGCACCTACGAGCAGTACTTC
TRBJ2-5	few	TRBD1	TRBV5-1	CASSSTGGIETQYF	TGCGCCAGCAGCTCGACAGGGGGGATAGAGACCCAGTACTTC
TRBJ1-3	.	.	TRBV12-3/TRBV12-4	CASKGGDSGNTIYF	TGTGCCAGCAAAGGAGGGGACTCTGGAAACACCATATATTTT
TRBJ1-3	many	.	TRBV4-3	CASSQDRGSGNTIYF	TGCGCCAGCAGCCAAGACAGGGGCTCTGGAAACACCATATATTTT
TRBJ2-1	many	TRBD1	TRBV18	CASSPVDRGLDEQFF	TGTGCCAGCTCACCCGTGGACAGGGGTCTTGATGAGCAGTTCTTC
TRBJ2-7	many	.	TRBV9	CASSVDSSPLYEQYF	TGTGCCAGCAGCGTAGACTCCTCGCCTTTGTACGAGCAGTACTTC
TRBJ2-1	.	.	TRBV10-3	CAISESISEGEQFF	TGTGCCATCAGTGAGTCGATTAGCGAGGGTGAGCAGTTCTTC
TRBJ2-5	.	TRBD2	TRBV7-2	CASREGSSYQETQYF	TGTGCCAGCCGGGAGGGCTCCTCCTACCAAGAGACCCAGTACTTC
TRBJ2-1	.	.	TRBV30	CAWSRSAGYNEQFF	TGTGCCTGGAGTAGGAGCGCGGGATACAATGAGCAGTTCTTC
TRBJ1-5	many	.	TRBV6-2/TRBV6-3	CASSSHYQPQHF	TGTGCCAGCAGTTCACATTATCAGCCCCAGCATTTT
TRBJ2-5	many	TRBD1	TRBV4-3	CASSQSGTGSWETQYF	TGCGCCAGCAGCCAAAGTGGGACAGGGTCGTGGGAGACCCAGTACTTC
TRBJ1-6	many	.	TRBV6-1	CASWTASTLHF	TGTGCCAGCTGGACAGCCTCCACCCTCCACTTT
TRBJ2-7	few	.	TRBV9	CASSVGDHLPYEQYF	TGTGCCAGCAGCGTGGGGGACCACCTCCCCTACGAGCAGTACTTC